This is a list of T cell receptor beta chains from one sample in a study of blood T cell repertoires in COVID-19. TCRdb's copy holds only in-frame clones and misses some; the assay was immunoSEQ multiplex PCR. The table shows roughly 230,000 clones, with more than 70% occurring only once. The sample comprised peripheral blood. The receptors were sampled from a man aged 35 to 55 with active or convalescent COVID-19. Each CDR3 is given without its conserved first and last residue. Clone size is not always given. Where it is, it says once, few, many or a class for expanded clones.

v_gene,abundance,len,j_gene,CDR3aa
TRBV18,once,11,TRBJ2-7,ASSPGLSYEQY
TRBV11-3,-,12,TRBJ2-1,ASSPLAGGSEQF
TRBV7-9,once,14,TRBJ2-4,ASSLGQGVAKNIQY
TRBV4-1,-,13,TRBJ2-1,ASSPDRVPYNEQF
TRBV10-3,-,11,TRBJ2-1,AISEMGQNEQF
TRBV29-1,-,9,TRBJ2-7,SVASGYEQY
TRBV3-1/TRBV3-2,once,13,TRBJ1-2,ASSSAGGGFYGYT
TRBV27,-,12,TRBJ2-3,ASSLSPDIYTQY
TRBV7-9,-,14,TRBJ1-3,ASSYRTGASGNTIY
TRBV28,-,16,TRBJ2-1,ASSLPRAGLAGGNEQF
TRBV4-1,-,13,TRBJ2-5,ASSQESEPQETQY
TRBV19,-,14,TRBJ2-1,ASSTSFSSSYNEQF
TRBV30,-,12,TRBJ1-4,AWSVSRARGKLF
TRBV18,-,13,TRBJ2-7,ASSPPDRGRYEQY
TRBV2,-,13,TRBJ2-2,ASSPRGSRSGELF
TRBV7-3,-,13,TRBJ2-1,ASSRTSGGYNEQF
TRBV3-1/TRBV3-2,-,11,TRBJ1-4,ASSTGSDEKLF
TRBV30,few,12,TRBJ2-7,ACIRQGSSYEQY
TRBV3-1/TRBV3-2,few,11,TRBJ2-7,ASSQVRGNEQY
TRBV24-1,once,11,TRBJ1-1,ATQGQVNTEAF
TRBV6-5,-,13,TRBJ1-3,ASSSSTGTGNTIY
TRBV25-1,-,15,TRBJ2-1,ASSDGAASSSYNEQF
TRBV20-1,-,9,TRBJ1-2,SAKNRVSYT
TRBV5-1,-,11,TRBJ1-2,ASSWGDGYGYT
TRBV7-2,-,13,TRBJ1-1,ASSSWGGDRTEAS
TRBV5-4,-,9,TRBJ1-2,ATLTNYGYT
TRBV19,few,13,TRBJ1-2,ASSPGGGSNYGYT
TRBV6-6,-,9,TRBJ2-1,ASSRLGEQF
TRBV11-3,-,14,TRBJ1-1,ASSLDPGQGDTEAF